This TCR beta chain was sequenced during a study of CXCR3-negative and CXCR3-positive naive CD8 T cells. Study-level background: The study obtained 140 million or so TRB reads, about 1.5 +/- 0.3 million per library. Findings and limits, study-wide: Memory CD8+ cells showed much lower diversity, while both naive subsets were comparably high. Naive cells with CXCR3 showed TRB CDR3s that were more hydrophobic than those in CXCR3-negative naive cells.

Notes on this clonotype: Its cognate antigen is unknown.

Germline CDR1 and CDR2: SGHRS and YFSETQ. The CDR3 spans 14 residues. Via 5' RACE with UMI labels, TRB cDNA libraries were prepared. From its re-call of the 5' RACE reads, TCRdb lists each CDR3 protein once, without DNA. The sample's table shows 140,000 to 150,000 distinct CDR3 sequences. Investigators sorted each CD8+ T cell subset in triplicate, taking 300,000 cells each time. Naivety in CD8+ T cells corresponded to a CD45RO-CCR7+CD27+CD95- phenotype. The source is a human donor in good health. Some clones in this sample may be carry-over from other donors' samples. This chain joins TRBV5-1 and TRBJ1-2; TCRdb's D call, TRBD1, is unchecked because there is no DNA. The specimen was naive CXCR3+ CD8+ T cells from blood. The subset here: CD45RO-CCR7+CD27+CD95- naive CD8+ T cells expressing CXCR3 (TNR3+). The CDR3 here is CASSLATGNYGYTF. The variable domain in full, completed from reference TRBV5-1 and TRBJ1-2, reads KAGVTQTPRYLIKTRGQQVTLSCSPISGHRSVSWYQQTPGQGLQFLFEYFSETQRNKGNFPGRFSGRQFSNSRSEMNVSTLELGDSALYLCASSLATGNYGYTFGSGTRLTVV.